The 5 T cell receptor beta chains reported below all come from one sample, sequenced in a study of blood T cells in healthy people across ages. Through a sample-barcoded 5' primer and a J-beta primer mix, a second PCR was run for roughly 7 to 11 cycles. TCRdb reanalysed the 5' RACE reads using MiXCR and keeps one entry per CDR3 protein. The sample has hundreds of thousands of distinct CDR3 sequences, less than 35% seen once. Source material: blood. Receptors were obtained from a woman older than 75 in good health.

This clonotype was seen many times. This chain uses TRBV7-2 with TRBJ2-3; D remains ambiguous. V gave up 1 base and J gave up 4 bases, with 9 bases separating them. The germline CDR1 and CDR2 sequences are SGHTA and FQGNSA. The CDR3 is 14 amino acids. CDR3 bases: TGTGCCAGCAGCTTAGATGGCTGGGCAGATACGCAGTATTTT. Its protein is CASSLDGWADTQYF.

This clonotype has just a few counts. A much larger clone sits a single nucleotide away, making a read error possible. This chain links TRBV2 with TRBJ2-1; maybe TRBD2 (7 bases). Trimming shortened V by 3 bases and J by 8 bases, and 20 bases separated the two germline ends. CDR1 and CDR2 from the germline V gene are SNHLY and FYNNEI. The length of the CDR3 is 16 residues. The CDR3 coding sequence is TGTGCCAGCAGTGACAGGGGTGCGGGCCGGGAGGATGAGCAGTTCTTC. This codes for CASSDRGAGREDEQFF.

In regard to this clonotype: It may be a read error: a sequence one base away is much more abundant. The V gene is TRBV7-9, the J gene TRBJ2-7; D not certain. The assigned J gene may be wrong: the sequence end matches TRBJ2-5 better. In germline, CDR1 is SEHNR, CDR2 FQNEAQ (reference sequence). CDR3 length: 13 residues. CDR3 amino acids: CASIQASWGTQYF. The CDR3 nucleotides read TGTGCCAGCATCCAGGCCTCGTGGGGGACCCAGTACTTC.

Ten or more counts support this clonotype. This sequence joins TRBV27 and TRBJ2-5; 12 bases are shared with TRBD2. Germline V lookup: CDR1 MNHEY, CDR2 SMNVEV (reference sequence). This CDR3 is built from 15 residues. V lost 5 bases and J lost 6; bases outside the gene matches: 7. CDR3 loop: CASSPWTSGVQTQYF. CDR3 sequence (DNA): TGTGCCAGCAGTCCTTGGACTAGCGGGGTCCAGACCCAGTACTTC.

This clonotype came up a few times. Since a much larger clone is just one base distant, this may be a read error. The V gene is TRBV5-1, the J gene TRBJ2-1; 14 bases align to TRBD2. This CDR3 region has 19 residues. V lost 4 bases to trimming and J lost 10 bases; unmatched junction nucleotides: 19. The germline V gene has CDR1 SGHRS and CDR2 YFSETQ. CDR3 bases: TGCGCCAGCAGCGGCCGCGGGACTAGCGGGGGTGGAAGCTCCTACGAGCAGTTCTTC. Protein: CASSGRGTSGGGSSYEQFF.